This T cell receptor (beta chain) stems from a study of CD8 T cells in Susac syndrome. The overall study: Patients with Susac syndrome who were sequenced included six with active disease and fewer than 10 in remission.

Germline V gene sequence: CDR1 SEHNR, CDR2 FQNEAQ (reference sequence). Trimming at V came to 3 bases and at J to 5 bases, leaving 6 bases not matched to a gene. This CDR3 has 15 amino acids. With random hexamers, about 0.45 to 1 ug RNA was reverse transcribed. MiXCR, applied by TCRdb to the immunoSEQ multiplex PCR reads, yields one record per CDR3 protein. The profile shows about 240,000 distinct CDR3 sequences, 90% to 97% of them singletons. Purification of the CD8+ and CD4+ T cells relied on negative isolation, and TEMRA cells underwent FACS enrichment. This sequence was found in a human donor with Susac syndrome. This chain connects TRBV7-9 to TRBJ2-3; 9 bases map to TRBD1. The sample consisted of CD4+ T cells from PBMCs. The CDR3 DNA reads as TGTGCCAGCAGCTTGGGGGACAGGGTGATAGATACGCAGTATTTT. This translates into CASSLGDRVIDTQYF.